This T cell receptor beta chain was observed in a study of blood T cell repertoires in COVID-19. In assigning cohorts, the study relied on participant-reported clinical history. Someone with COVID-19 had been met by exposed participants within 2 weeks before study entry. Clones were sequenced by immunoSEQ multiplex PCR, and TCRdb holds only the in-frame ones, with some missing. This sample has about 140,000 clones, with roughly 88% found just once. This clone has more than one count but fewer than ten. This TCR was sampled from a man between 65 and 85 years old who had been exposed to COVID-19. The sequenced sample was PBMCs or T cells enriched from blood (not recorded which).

The CDR3 loop reads CASSLGRGNSPLHF. For the CDR3, the DNA is TGTGCCAGCAGCTTAGGCAGGGGGAATTCACCCCTCCACTTT. This chain connects TRBV7-9 to TRBJ1-6; TRBD1 aligns across 7 bases. The CDR3 sequence is 14 residues long. With 1 base clipped from V and 7 bases from J, the junction kept 1 base outside the gene matches. CDR1 SEHNR and CDR2 FQNEAQ come from the germline V gene (reference sequence).